The 5 T cell receptor beta chains listed next were all sequenced from one sample in a study of identical twins. TCRdb re-derived calls from the 5' RACE reads in MiXCR, one entry per CDR3 protein. The sample contains some 1,700,000 distinct CDR3 sequences, less than 35% of which appear only once. The sequencing sample was made of cord blood. The receptors come from a newborn girl in good health.

J is TRBJ2-5 and V is TRBV7-2; TRBD1 or TRBD2 may be the D gene (8 bases each). The J call is uncertain, as TRBJ2-7 better fits the DNA end. This CDR3 is 18 amino acids long. CDR1 and CDR2 from the germline V gene are SGHTA and FQGNSA. The CDR3 protein is CASSLRQGSGRRHYEQYF. CDR3 in DNA: TGTGCCAGCAGCTTGAGACAGGGGAGCGGGAGAAGGCACTACGAGCAGTACTTC.

This clonotype was found a few times. This chain connects TRBV12-3 or TRBV12-4 to TRBJ2-3, with 14 bases lining up with TRBD2. This CDR3 comprises 16 residues. V was clipped by 5 bases and J by 5 bases; unmatched bases: 6. The CDR3 region has the DNA TGTGCCAGCAGTGGACCGGGACTAGCGGGGGTAGATACGCAGTATTTT. Translating gives CASSGPGLAGVDTQYF.

This chain uses TRBV20-1 with TRBJ2-7; D not resolved. CDR1 and CDR2 (germline): DFQATT, SNEGSKA (reference sequence). There are 12 residues in the CDR3. V lost 3 bases and J 2 bases, leaving 8 bases between the germline ends. CDR3 sequence reads: CSARPETYEQYF. CDR3 coding DNA: TGCAGTGCTAGGCCGGAGACCTACGAGCAGTACTTC.

This clonotype showed up just a few times. The chain employs TRBV6-2 or TRBV6-3 and TRBJ2-7; TRBD2 is a possible D gene (6 bases). From germline, CDR1 is MNHEY and CDR2 SVGEGT. Trimming left V 7 bases short and J 5 bases short, with 12 bases between. The length of the CDR3 is 12 residues. This chain's CDR3 is CASKLGGNEQYF. The CDR3 nucleotides read TGTGCCAGCAAATTAGGAGGGAACGAGCAGTACTTC.

The chain links TRBV28 to TRBJ2-7; no clear D. V was pared by 2 bases and J by 4 bases, with 12 bases between. Germline assignment: CDR1 MDHEN and CDR2 SYDVKM. This CDR3 is 14 amino acids long. The CDR3 DNA follows: TGTGCCAGCAGTTTAACCCTTTCCGAGTACGAGCAGTACTTC. Residues: CASSLTLSEYEQYF.